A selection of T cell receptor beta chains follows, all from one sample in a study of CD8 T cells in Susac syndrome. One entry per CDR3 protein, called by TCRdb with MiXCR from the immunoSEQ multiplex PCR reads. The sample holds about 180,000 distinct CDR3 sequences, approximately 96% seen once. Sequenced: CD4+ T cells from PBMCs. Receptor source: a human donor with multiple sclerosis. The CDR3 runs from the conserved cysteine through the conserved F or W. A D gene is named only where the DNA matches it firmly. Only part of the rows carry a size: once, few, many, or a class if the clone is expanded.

TGCGCCAGCAGCCCGGACGGCAGGGTGACCACAGATACGCAGTATTTT CASSPDGRVTTDTQYF 16 TRBV5-1 NA NA TRBJ2-3
TGTGCCAGCACGGGTCGGTCCGGGACAGGGCGGGCTGATTCACCCCTCCACTTT CASTGRSGTGRADSPLHF 18 TRBV2 TRBD1 once TRBJ1-6
TGCGCCAGCAGCCCGCAGACAGGGGTGAACTATGGCTACACCTTC CASSPQTGVNYGYTF 15 TRBV4-1 TRBD1 NA TRBJ1-2
TGTGCCAGTAGGGGGACCGACAGGGACTATGGCTACACCTTC CASRGTDRDYGYTF 14 TRBV19 TRBD1 NA TRBJ1-2
TGTGCCAGCAGTTCCCCCGGACAGTACCAAGAGACCCAGTACTTC CASSSPGQYQETQYF 15 TRBV27 NA NA TRBJ2-5
TGTGCCAGCGATCAGGGGTCTGAAAAACTGTTTTTT CASDQGSEKLFF 12 TRBV7-9 NA NA TRBJ1-4
TGTGCCTTCCAGACAGTCAATGAGCAGTTCTTC CAFQTVNEQFF 11 TRBV30 NA once TRBJ2-1
TGTGCCTGGAGTGTAGGACGGAATAGCAATCAGCCCCAGCATTTT CAWSVGRNSNQPQHF 15 TRBV30 NA NA TRBJ1-5
TGTGCCAGCAGCTTAATCACGGGGCTTCGGGAGACCCAGTACTTC CASSLITGLRETQYF 15 TRBV11-2 NA NA TRBJ2-5
TGTGCCAGCTCCGACACCCGACGCTATGGCTACACCTTC CASSDTRRYGYTF 13 TRBV27 NA NA TRBJ1-2
TGCAGCGGGGGGCTGGGGTACGAGCAGTACTTC CSGGLGYEQYF 11 TRBV29-1 NA NA TRBJ2-7
TGCAGCGTGAGGGAGGGCACTGAAGCTTTCTTT CSVREGTEAFF 11 TRBV29-1 NA NA TRBJ1-1
TGTGCCAGCGCTCGACAGGGAAGCACTGAAGCTTTCTTT CASARQGSTEAFF 13 TRBV3-1 TRBD1 NA TRBJ1-1
TGTGCCTGGAGCGACCGAAAACTAGCGGGGTCGGAAGAGACCCAGTACTTC CAWSDRKLAGSEETQYF 17 TRBV30 TRBD2 NA TRBJ2-5
TGTGCCAGCAGCCCCTCCGGTGTAAGCACAGATACGCAGTATTTT CASSPSGVSTDTQYF 15 TRBV12-3/TRBV12-4 NA NA TRBJ2-3
TGCGCCAGCAGCCATGGACTAGCGGGGACAGATACGCAGTATTTT CASSHGLAGTDTQYF 15 TRBV4-3 TRBD2 NA TRBJ2-3
TGTGCCAGCAGAAGGCAGGGGGGTGGGTACGAGCAGTACTTC CASRRQGGGYEQYF 14 TRBV27 NA NA TRBJ2-7
TGTGCCAGCAGCGACAGGGCTTTGCCCCAGCATTTT CASSDRALPQHF 12 TRBV2 TRBD1 once TRBJ1-5
TGTGCCACTCAGCGAGAGAATGGGTCACCCCTCCACTTT CATQRENGSPLHF 13 TRBV7-3 NA NA TRBJ1-6
TGTGCCAGCAGTGAACATTTAGACTATGGCTACACCTTC CASSEHLDYGYTF 13 TRBV25-1 NA once TRBJ1-2
TGTGCCAGCAGCGAGCAGATTTGGGATACGCAGTATTTT CASSEQIWDTQYF 13 TRBV9 NA NA TRBJ2-3
TGTGCCAGCTTTGGGGAGGACTATGGCTACACCTTC CASFGEDYGYTF 12 TRBV6-6 NA NA TRBJ1-2
TGCAGTGCTCCCTGGACAGGGGGATTGGAGACCCAGTACTTC CSAPWTGGLETQYF 14 TRBV20-1 TRBD1 once TRBJ2-5
TGTGCCAGCAGTTTTGGGATCACTGAAGCTTTCTTT CASSFGITEAFF 12 TRBV12-3/TRBV12-4 NA NA TRBJ1-1
TGTGCCAGCTTCAGCGGGGGGGCTTTGGGTGAGCAGTTCTTC CASFSGGALGEQFF 14 TRBV3-1 TRBD2 NA TRBJ2-1
TGTGCCATCAGTTATTTGGGTCGGAATTCACCCCTCCACTTT CAISYLGRNSPLHF 14 TRBV10-3 NA NA TRBJ1-6
TGTGCCAGCAGCGTAGTTGACAGGGGGTATACTGAAGCTTTCTTT CASSVVDRGYTEAFF 15 TRBV9 TRBD1 NA TRBJ1-1
TGTGCCAGCAGCGGGACTAGCGGGGGCTACGAGCAGTACTTC CASSGTSGGYEQYF 14 TRBV12-3/TRBV12-4 TRBD2 NA TRBJ2-7
TGTGCCAGCAGCCCACACCCTACAGGGACTAGCAATCAGCCCCAGCATTTT CASSPHPTGTSNQPQHF 17 TRBV7-2 NA NA TRBJ1-5
TGTGCCAGTAGTATAGTTTCGACTTACACTGAAGCTTTCTTT CASSIVSTYTEAFF 14 TRBV19 NA NA TRBJ1-1
TGTGCCAGCAGCCACCTCGACAGGGGAGGCTACACCTTC CASSHLDRGGYTF 13 TRBV3-1 TRBD1 NA TRBJ1-2
TGTGCCAGCAGCGTAGGGGTTCCTAGTAATTCACCCCTCCACTTT CASSVGVPSNSPLHF 15 TRBV9 NA NA TRBJ1-6
TGTGCCAGCAGTCCCCAATGGACCAACGTCCTGACTTTC CASSPQWTNVLTF 13 TRBV28 NA NA TRBJ2-6